This T cell receptor (beta chain) appears in the sequencing data of a study of blood T cell repertoires in COVID-19. The ends were cut back, 6 bases at V and 4 bases at J, with 15 bases in the middle. Germline V gives CDR1 KGHSH, CDR2 LQKENI. This CDR3 spans 15 amino acids. Only in-frame clones appear in the TCRdb table, and some are missing; sequencing was by immunoSEQ multiplex PCR. The sample consists of approximately 340,000 clones, roughly nine tenths of them appearing once. Material for sequencing was PBMCs or T cells enriched from blood (not recorded which). The chain uses TRBV18 and TRBJ2-2; a weak D match, TRBD1 (6 bases). This receptor was obtained from a woman aged 40 to 50 who had been exposed to COVID-19. CDR3: CASSSVGAGTGELFF. The CDR3 DNA reads TGTGCCAGCTCTTCTGTGGGGGCTGGCACCGGGGAGCTGTTTTTT.